Listed below are T cell receptor beta chains from one sample, sequenced in a study of blood T cell repertoires in COVID-19. Profiled with immunoSEQ multiplex PCR; TCRdb holds only in-frame clones, not every one. The sample lists 250,000 or so clones, roughly 84% occurring once. The sample taken for sequencing was peripheral blood. The source is a man aged 55-75 years with acute or convalescent COVID-19. CDR3s include the opening cysteine and the closing phenylalanine or tryptophan. D genes are given only for firm matches.

CDR3aa: CASSRVAGVDGELFF
v_gene: TRBV3-1/TRBV3-2
d_gene: TRBD2
len: 15

CDR3aa: CASSLEGANEKLFF
v_gene: TRBV27
d_gene: .
len: 14

CDR3aa: CASSLGADKAFF
v_gene: TRBV13
d_gene: .
len: 12

CDR3aa: CASSSQGSYTF
v_gene: TRBV28
d_gene: .
len: 11

CDR3aa: CATSRDRGDSPLHF
v_gene: TRBV15
d_gene: TRBD1
len: 14

CDR3aa: CASSPGRQGFGEQFF
v_gene: TRBV18
d_gene: TRBD1
len: 15

CDR3aa: CASSEVAGWETQYF
v_gene: TRBV2
d_gene: .
len: 14

CDR3aa: CASSVRSGELFF
v_gene: TRBV9
d_gene: .
len: 12

CDR3aa: CATENPRSRARAGELFF
v_gene: TRBV11-2
d_gene: .
len: 17

CDR3aa: CASSRQGDTQYF
v_gene: TRBV13
d_gene: .
len: 12

CDR3aa: CASSKGGGTSNEQYF
v_gene: TRBV28
d_gene: TRBD2
len: 15

CDR3aa: CASSFTPGTGELFF
v_gene: TRBV11-1
d_gene: .
len: 14

CDR3aa: CAISDSENYGYTF
v_gene: TRBV10-3
d_gene: .
len: 13

CDR3aa: CASSREHQETQYF
v_gene: TRBV2
d_gene: .
len: 13

CDR3aa: CATSRGGTENTGELFF
v_gene: TRBV15
d_gene: TRBD1
len: 16

CDR3aa: CASRRDREKGGYTF
v_gene: TRBV2
d_gene: TRBD1
len: 14

CDR3aa: CASRRTGENTEAFF
v_gene: TRBV19
d_gene: TRBD1
len: 14

CDR3aa: CASSYSGVNTGELFF
v_gene: TRBV6-5
d_gene: TRBD2
len: 15

CDR3aa: CSVAGLNIANEKLFF
v_gene: TRBV29-1
d_gene: .
len: 15

CDR3aa: CASIGTGVTGELFF
v_gene: TRBV2
d_gene: TRBD1
len: 14

CDR3aa: CASSLDGRLQQYF
v_gene: TRBV7-9
d_gene: .
len: 13

CDR3aa: CASLGVYEQYF
v_gene: TRBV6-6
d_gene: .
len: 11

CDR3aa: CAISAPGQGKNEQYF
v_gene: TRBV10-3
d_gene: .
len: 15

CDR3aa: CATSRDRGNGNWAEAFF
v_gene: TRBV15
d_gene: .
len: 17

CDR3aa: CASGRMRPYEQYF
v_gene: TRBV28
d_gene: .
len: 13

CDR3aa: CASSLGQGGFGYTF
v_gene: TRBV28
d_gene: TRBD1
len: 14

CDR3aa: CASSPPNGLAGGGTDTQYF
v_gene: TRBV18
d_gene: TRBD2
len: 19

CDR3aa: CASSFLAGGTRDTQYF
v_gene: TRBV7-9
d_gene: TRBD2
len: 16

CDR3aa: CSASQGARGANVLTF
v_gene: TRBV20-1
d_gene: TRBD1
len: 15

CDR3aa: CASSISRALATNEKLFF
v_gene: TRBV19
d_gene: .
len: 17

CDR3aa: CASSFRQAYEQYF
v_gene: TRBV27
d_gene: .
len: 13

CDR3aa: CASSLLSGLVAGELFF
v_gene: TRBV28
d_gene: TRBD2
len: 16

CDR3aa: CASSRRQALTETQYF
v_gene: TRBV19
d_gene: .
len: 15

CDR3aa: CASSDIWGTSGIHEQFF
v_gene: TRBV9
d_gene: TRBD2
len: 17

CDR3aa: CASSPMGTSGVAGELFF
v_gene: TRBV5-8
d_gene: TRBD2
len: 17

CDR3aa: CAISETGANNEQFF
v_gene: TRBV10-3
d_gene: TRBD1
len: 14

CDR3aa: CASSVGREGRDTQYF
v_gene: TRBV9
d_gene: TRBD2
len: 15

CDR3aa: CASSPIRTGGTDTQYF
v_gene: TRBV28
d_gene: TRBD1
len: 16

CDR3aa: CATLAGGPDTQYF
v_gene: TRBV12-3/TRBV12-4
d_gene: TRBD2
len: 13

CDR3aa: CAWSSNRIYEQYF
v_gene: TRBV30
d_gene: .
len: 13

CDR3aa: CASRLEASDETQYF
v_gene: TRBV5-4
d_gene: .
len: 14

CDR3aa: CASSLVSDQPQHF
v_gene: TRBV12-3/TRBV12-4
d_gene: .
len: 13

CDR3aa: CASSYGGVNEQFF
v_gene: TRBV6-5
d_gene: TRBD2
len: 13

CDR3aa: CAISIAGGQVGELFF
v_gene: TRBV10-3
d_gene: TRBD2
len: 15

CDR3aa: CASSSTTGVIAYEQYF
v_gene: TRBV6-2/TRBV6-3
d_gene: .
len: 16

CDR3aa: CASSFDRHRSGNTIYF
v_gene: TRBV7-9
d_gene: .
len: 16